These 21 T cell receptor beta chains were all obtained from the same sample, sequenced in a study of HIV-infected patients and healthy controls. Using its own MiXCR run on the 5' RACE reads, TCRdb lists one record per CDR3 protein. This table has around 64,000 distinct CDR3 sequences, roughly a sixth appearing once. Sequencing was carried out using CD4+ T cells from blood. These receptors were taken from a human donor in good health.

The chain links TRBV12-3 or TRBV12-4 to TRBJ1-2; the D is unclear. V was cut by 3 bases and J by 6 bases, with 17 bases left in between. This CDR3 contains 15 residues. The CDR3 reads CASSFSDRAHHGYTF. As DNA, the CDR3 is TGTGCCAGCAGTTTTAGTGATAGGGCACACCATGGCTACACCTTC.

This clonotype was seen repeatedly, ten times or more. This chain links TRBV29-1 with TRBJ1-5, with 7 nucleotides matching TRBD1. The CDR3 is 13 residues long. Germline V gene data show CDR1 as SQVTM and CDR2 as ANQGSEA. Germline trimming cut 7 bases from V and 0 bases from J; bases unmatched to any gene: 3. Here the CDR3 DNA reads TGCAGCGCGCAGGGGGATAGCAATCAGCCCCAGCATTTT. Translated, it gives CSAQGDSNQPQHF.

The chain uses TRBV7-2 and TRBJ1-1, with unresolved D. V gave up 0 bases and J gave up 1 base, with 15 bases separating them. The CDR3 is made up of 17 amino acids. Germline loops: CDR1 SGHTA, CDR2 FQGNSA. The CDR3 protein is CASSLAGAGTRNTEAFF. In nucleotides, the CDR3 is TGTGCCAGCAGCTTAGCGGGCGCGGGTACAAGGAACACTGAAGCTTTCTTT. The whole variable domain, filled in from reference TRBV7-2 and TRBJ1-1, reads GAGVSQSPSNKVTEKGKDVELRCDPISGHTALYWYRQSLGQGLEFLIYFQGNSAPDKSGLPSDRFSAERTGGSVSTLTIQRTQQEDSAVYLCASSLAGAGTRNTEAFFGQGTRLTVV.

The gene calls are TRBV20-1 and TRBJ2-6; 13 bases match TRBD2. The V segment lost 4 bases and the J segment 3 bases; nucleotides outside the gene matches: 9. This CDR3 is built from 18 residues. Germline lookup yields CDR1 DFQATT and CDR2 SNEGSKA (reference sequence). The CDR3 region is CSATRGLAGTFGANVLTF. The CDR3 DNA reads TGCAGTGCTACGAGGGGACTAGCGGGGACCTTTGGGGCCAACGTCCTGACTTTC.

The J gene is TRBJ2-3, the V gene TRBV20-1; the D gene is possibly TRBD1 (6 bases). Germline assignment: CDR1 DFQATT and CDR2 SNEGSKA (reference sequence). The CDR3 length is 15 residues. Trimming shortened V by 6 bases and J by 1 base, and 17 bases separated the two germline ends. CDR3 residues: CSAIDRTLGTDTQYF. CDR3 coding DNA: TGCAGTGCCATAGACAGGACTCTTGGCACAGATACGCAGTATTTT.

The CDR3 sequence is CASSLRTEVPGELFF. Written as DNA, the CDR3 is TGCGCCAGCAGCTTGAGGACAGAGGTCCCCGGGGAGCTGTTTTTT. J is TRBJ2-2 and V is TRBV5-1, with TRBD1 as a possible D gene (6 bases). The germline V and J ends were trimmed by 1 base and 6 bases, with 13 bases remaining between them. The CDR3 spans 15 residues. Looked up from germline, CDR1 is SGHRS and CDR2 is YFSETQ.

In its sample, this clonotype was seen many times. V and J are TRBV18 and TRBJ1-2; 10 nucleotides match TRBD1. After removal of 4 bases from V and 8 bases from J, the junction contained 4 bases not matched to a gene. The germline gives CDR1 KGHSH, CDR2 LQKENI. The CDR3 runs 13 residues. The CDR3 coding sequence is TGTGCCAGCTCACGACAGGGGGCGAAGGGCTACACCTTC. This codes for CASSRQGAKGYTF.

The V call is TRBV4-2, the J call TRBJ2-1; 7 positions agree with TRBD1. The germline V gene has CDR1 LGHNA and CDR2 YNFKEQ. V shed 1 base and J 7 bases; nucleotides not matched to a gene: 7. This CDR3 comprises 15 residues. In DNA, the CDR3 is TGTGCCAGCAGCCAAGTCCCGACAGGGCAGAATGAGCAGTTCTTC. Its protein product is CASSQVPTGQNEQFF.

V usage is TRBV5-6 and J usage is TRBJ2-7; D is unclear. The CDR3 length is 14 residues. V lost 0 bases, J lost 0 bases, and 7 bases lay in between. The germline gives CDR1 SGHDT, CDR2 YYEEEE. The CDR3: CASSLGRSSYEQYF. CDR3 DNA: TGTGCCAGCAGCTTGGGCCGGAGCTCCTACGAGCAGTACTTC.

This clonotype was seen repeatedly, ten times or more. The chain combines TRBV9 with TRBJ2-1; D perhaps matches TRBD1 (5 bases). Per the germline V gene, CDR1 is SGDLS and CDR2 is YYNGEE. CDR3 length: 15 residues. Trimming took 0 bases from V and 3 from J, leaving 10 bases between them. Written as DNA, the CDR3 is TGTGCCAGCAGCGTAGGGGTACAGGACTACAATGAGCAGTTCTTC. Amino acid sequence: CASSVGVQDYNEQFF.

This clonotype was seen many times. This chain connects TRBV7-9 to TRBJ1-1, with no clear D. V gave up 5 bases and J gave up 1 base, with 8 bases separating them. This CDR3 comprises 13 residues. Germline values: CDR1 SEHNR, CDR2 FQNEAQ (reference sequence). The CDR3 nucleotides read TGTGCCAGCAGCATCGACCAGAACACTGAAGCTTTCTTT. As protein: CASSIDQNTEAFF.

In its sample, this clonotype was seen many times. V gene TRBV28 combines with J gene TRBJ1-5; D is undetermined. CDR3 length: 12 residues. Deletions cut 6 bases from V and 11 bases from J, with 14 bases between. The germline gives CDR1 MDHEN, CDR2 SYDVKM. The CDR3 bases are TGTGCCAGCAGATCTACTGTGAATTCCCAGCATTTT. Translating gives CASRSTVNSQHF.

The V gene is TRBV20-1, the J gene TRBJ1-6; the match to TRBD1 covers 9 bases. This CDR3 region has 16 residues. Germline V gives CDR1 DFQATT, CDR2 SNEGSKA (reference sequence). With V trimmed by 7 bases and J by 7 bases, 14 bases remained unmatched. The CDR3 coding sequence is TGCAGTGTGAGGATGACAAACAGGGGGCGGAATTCACCCCTCCACTTT. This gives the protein CSVRMTNRGRNSPLHF.

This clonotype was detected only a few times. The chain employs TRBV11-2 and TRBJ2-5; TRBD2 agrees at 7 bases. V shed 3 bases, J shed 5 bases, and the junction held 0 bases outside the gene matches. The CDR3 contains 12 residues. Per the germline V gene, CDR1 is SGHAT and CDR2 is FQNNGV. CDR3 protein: CASSFGGETQYF. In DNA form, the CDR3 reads TGTGCCAGCAGCTTCGGGGGGGAGACCCAGTACTTC.

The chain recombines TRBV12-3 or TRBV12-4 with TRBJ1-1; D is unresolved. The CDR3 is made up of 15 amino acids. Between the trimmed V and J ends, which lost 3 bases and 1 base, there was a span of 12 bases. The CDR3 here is CASSFTRLRNTEAFF. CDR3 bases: TGTGCCAGCAGTTTTACTCGGTTACGGAACACTGAAGCTTTCTTT.

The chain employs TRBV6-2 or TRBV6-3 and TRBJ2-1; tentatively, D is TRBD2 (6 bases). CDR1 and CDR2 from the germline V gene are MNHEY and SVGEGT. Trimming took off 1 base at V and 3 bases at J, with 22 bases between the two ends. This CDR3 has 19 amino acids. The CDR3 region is CASSYYPIYGRLLYNEQFF. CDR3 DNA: TGTGCCAGCAGTTACTACCCCATCTACGGGAGACTCCTCTACAATGAGCAGTTCTTC.

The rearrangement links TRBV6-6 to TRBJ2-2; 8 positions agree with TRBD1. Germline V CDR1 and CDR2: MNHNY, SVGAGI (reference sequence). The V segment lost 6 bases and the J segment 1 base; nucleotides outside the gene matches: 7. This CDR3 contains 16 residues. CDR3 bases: TGTGCCAGCAGAGCTCCCGGGACAGGGAACACCGGGGAGCTGTTTTTT. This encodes CASRAPGTGNTGELFF.

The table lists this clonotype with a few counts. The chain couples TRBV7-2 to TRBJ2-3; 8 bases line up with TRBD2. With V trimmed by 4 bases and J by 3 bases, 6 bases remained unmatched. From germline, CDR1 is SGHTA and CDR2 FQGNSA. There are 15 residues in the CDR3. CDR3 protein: CASSYGGARTDTQYF. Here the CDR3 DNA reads TGTGCCAGCAGCTACGGGGGGGCCAGGACAGATACGCAGTATTTT.

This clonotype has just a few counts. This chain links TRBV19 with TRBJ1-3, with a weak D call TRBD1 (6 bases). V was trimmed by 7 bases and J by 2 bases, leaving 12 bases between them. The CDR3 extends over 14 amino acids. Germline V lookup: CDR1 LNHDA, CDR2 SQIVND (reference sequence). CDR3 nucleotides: TGTGCCAGTAATATGGGGGGGCCTGGAAACACCATATATTTT. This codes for CASNMGGPGNTIYF.

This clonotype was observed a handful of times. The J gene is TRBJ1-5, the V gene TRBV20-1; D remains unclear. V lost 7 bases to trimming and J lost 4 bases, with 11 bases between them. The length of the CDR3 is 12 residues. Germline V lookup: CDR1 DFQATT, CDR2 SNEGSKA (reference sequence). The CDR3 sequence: CSGTNQNQPQHF. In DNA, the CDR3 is TGCAGTGGTACAAACCAGAATCAGCCCCAGCATTTT.

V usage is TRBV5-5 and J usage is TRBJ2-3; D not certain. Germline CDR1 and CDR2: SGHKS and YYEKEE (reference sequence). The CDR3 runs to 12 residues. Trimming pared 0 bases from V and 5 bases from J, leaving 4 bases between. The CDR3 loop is CASSLAVDTQYF. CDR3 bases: TGTGCCAGCAGCTTGGCGGTAGATACGCAGTATTTT. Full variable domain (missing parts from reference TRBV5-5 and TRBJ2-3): DAGVTQSPTHLIKTRGQQVTLRCSPISGHKSVSWYQQVLGQGPQFIFQYYEKEERGRGNFPDRFSARQFPNYSSELNVNALLLGDSALYLCASSLAVDTQYFGPGTRLTVL.